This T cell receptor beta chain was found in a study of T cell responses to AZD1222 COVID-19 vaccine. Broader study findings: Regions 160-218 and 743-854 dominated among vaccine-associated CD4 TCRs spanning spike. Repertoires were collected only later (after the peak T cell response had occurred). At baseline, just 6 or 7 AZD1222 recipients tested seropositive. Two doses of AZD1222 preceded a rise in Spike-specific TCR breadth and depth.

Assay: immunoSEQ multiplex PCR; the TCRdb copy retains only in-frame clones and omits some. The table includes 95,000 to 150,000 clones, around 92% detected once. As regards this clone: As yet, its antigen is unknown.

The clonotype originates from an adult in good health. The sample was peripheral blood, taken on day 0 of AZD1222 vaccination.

In DNA form, the CDR3 reads TGTGCCAGCAGCCCCGGGGCCAGCATCTATGGCTACACCTTC. Its protein is CASSPGASIYGYTF. V usage is TRBV28 and J usage is TRBJ1-2, with D possibly TRBD1 on 5 matching bases. Per germline, CDR1 MDHEN and CDR2 SYDVKM. This CDR3 region has 14 residues. The ends were cut back, 6 bases at V and 4 bases at J, with 15 bases in the middle.